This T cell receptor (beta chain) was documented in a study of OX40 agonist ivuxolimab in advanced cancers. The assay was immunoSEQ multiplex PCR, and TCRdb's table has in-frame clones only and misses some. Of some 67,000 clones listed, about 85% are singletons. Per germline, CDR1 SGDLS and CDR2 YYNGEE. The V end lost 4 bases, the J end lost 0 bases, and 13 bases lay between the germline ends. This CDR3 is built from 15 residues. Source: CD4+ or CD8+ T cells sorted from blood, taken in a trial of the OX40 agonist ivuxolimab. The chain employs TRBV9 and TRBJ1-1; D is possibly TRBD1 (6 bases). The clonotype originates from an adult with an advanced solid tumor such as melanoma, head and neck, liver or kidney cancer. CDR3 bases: TGTGCCAGCAGCACCCGGGGGGCTGTGAACACTGAAGCTTTCTTT. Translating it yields CASSTRGAVNTEAFF.